A selection of T cell receptor beta chains follows, all from one sample in a study of shared T cell receptors in the human thymus. The table came from immunoSEQ multiplex PCR; TCRdb's copy has only in-frame clones and leaves some out. The data contain roughly 700,000 clones, roughly 90% of them singletons. This sample also belongs to another study, concerning human thymus T cells.

Sequencing was carried out using thymocytes. These TCRs come from a boy younger than two with a congenital heart defect. The CDR3 runs from the conserved cysteine through the conserved F or W. A D gene is named only where the DNA matches it firmly. Not all rows give a size; the values are once, few, many and, for expanded clones, a class.

J gene | V gene | D gene | clone size | CDR3 protein | CDR3 DNA
TRBJ1-2 | TRBV30 | NA | NA | CAWSARVGARNYGYTF | TGTGCCTGGAGTGCCCGCGTGGGGGCGCGTAACTATGGCTACACCTTC
TRBJ1-2 | TRBV9 | TRBD1 | NA | CASSVAVMTGANYGYTF | TGTGCCAGCAGCGTAGCAGTTATGACAGGGGCTAACTATGGCTACACCTTC
TRBJ2-5 | TRBV1 | NA | NA | CTSSQDRGTSGRSWETQYF | TGCACCAGCAGCCAAGATCGGGGGACTAGCGGGAGATCATGGGAGACCCAGTACTTC
TRBJ1-1 | TRBV19 | TRBD1 | NA | CASSPLPPWTGRNEAFF | TGTGCCAGTAGTCCCCTCCCCCCCTGGACAGGGAGGAATGAAGCTTTCTTT
TRBJ2-1 | TRBV21-1 | NA | NA | CASSRPSGRSSYNEQFF | TGTGCCAGCAGCAGACCTAGCGGGAGGAGCTCCTACAATGAGCAGTTCTTC
TRBJ2-4 | TRBV5-4 | TRBD2 | few | CASSSWVKVAGVGKNIQYF | TGTGCCAGCAGCTCCTGGGTGAAGGTAGCGGGAGTAGGGAAAAACATTCAGTACTTC
TRBJ2-5 | TRBV14 | NA | NA | CASSPRGEKTQYF | TGTGCCAGCAGCCCCAGGGGGGAAAAGACCCAGTACTTC
TRBJ2-7 | TRBV2 | TRBD2 | NA | CASSTDGSGRGEQYF | TGTGCCAGCAGTACGGACGGTAGCGGGAGAGGTGAGCAGTACTTC
TRBJ1-3 | TRBV12-5 | TRBD1 | once | CASGGRQGGSGNTIYF | TGTGCTAGTGGAGGGAGACAGGGCGGCTCTGGAAACACCATATATTTT
TRBJ1-1 | TRBV5-6 | TRBD1 | once | CASSFGNRGLDTEAFF | TGTGCCAGCAGCTTTGGAAACAGGGGGCTGGACACTGAAGCTTTCTTT
TRBJ2-2 | TRBV7-9 | NA | NA | CASSLDRKTALFF | TGTGCCAGCAGCCTCGACAGGAAGACCGCACTGTTTTTT
TRBJ2-5 | TRBV19 | NA | NA | CASSSPETRGQETQYF | TGTGCCAGTAGTAGTCCCGAGACTAGGGGTCAAGAGACCCAGTACTTC
TRBJ2-7 | TRBV29-1 | NA | NA | CSASGGYEQYF | TGCAGCGCCAGCGGCGGTTACGAGCAGTACTTC
TRBJ1-3 | TRBV13 | NA | NA | CASSPGGDSGNTIYF | TGTGCCAGCAGCCCCGGCGGGGATTCTGGAAACACCATATATTTT
TRBJ2-7 | TRBV11-2 | NA | NA | CASSPWVGASSLLGEQYF | TGTGCCAGCAGCCCATGGGTGGGGGCTAGCTCACTTTTGGGGGAGCAGTACTTC
TRBJ2-7 | TRBV7-2 | NA | NA | CASSLTRWDEQYF | TGTGCCAGCAGCCTAACCAGGTGGGACGAGCAGTACTTC
TRBJ1-5 | TRBV11-1 | NA | NA | CASSLVKRGGQPQHF | TGTGCCAGCAGCTTAGTAAAAAGGGGAGGTCAGCCCCAGCATTTT
TRBJ1-2 | TRBV19 | NA | once | CASSPQFLYGYTF | TGTGCCAGTAGTCCGCAGTTTCTCTATGGCTACACCTTC
TRBJ1-1 | TRBV6-6 | NA | NA | CASSYSRSGNTEAFF | TGTGCCAGCAGTTACTCGCGGTCCGGTAACACTGAAGCTTTCTTT
TRBJ2-7 | TRBV14 | TRBD1 | NA | CASSAQGARDHEQYF | TGTGCCAGCAGCGCACAGGGGGCGCGGGACCACGAGCAGTACTTC
TRBJ2-5 | TRBV7-9 | TRBD2 | few | CASSLVPGGRETQYF | TGTGCCAGCAGCTTAGTGCCGGGAGGTCGAGAGACCCAGTACTTC
TRBJ2-7 | TRBV6-5 | TRBD2 | NA | CASRQGTSGSAEQYF | TGTGCCAGCAGACAGGGGACTAGCGGGAGTGCCGAGCAGTACTTC
TRBJ1-2 | TRBV14 | NA | NA | CASSQDLEEGSKRGYTF | TGTGCCAGCAGCCAAGATCTGGAAGAGGGTTCCAAGCGCGGCTACACCTTC
TRBJ2-1 | TRBV6-5 | TRBD1 | NA | CASARPGQDYNEQFF | TGTGCCAGTGCCCGGCCGGGACAGGATTACAATGAGCAGTTCTTC
TRBJ2-1 | TRBV6-5 | TRBD2 | NA | CASSPLTSGYNEQFF | TGTGCCAGCAGTCCCTTGACTAGCGGCTACAATGAGCAGTTCTTC
TRBJ1-2 | TRBV10-3 | TRBD1 | NA | CATRPPGQGNGYTF | TGTGCCACCAGACCCCCGGGACAGGGGAATGGCTACACCTTC
TRBJ2-1 | TRBV7-6 | TRBD2 | NA | CASSREPKSGRAYNEQFF | TGTGCCAGCAGCCGAGAACCCAAAAGCGGGAGGGCCTACAATGAGCAGTTCTTC
TRBJ2-3 | TRBV10-3 | NA | NA | CAISESSGLSSDTQYF | TGTGCCATCAGTGAGTCATCAGGACTCAGTTCAGATACGCAGTATTTT
TRBJ2-3 | TRBV4-2 | NA | NA | CASSHSAPRTDTQYF | TGTGCCAGCAGCCATAGCGCCCCCCGGACAGATACGCAGTATTTT
TRBJ1-5 | TRBV2 | NA | few | CASKGERNQPQHF | TGTGCCAGCAAGGGGGAGAGGAATCAGCCCCAGCATTTT
TRBJ1-1 | TRBV27 | TRBD1 | NA | CASSPAGQGLNTEAFF | TGTGCCAGCAGCCCCGCGGGACAGGGCCTGAACACTGAAGCTTTCTTT
TRBJ1-2 | TRBV7-9 | NA | NA | CASSPPGQGSDYGYTF | TGTGCCAGCAGCCCCCCGGGGCAGGGGAGTGACTATGGCTACACCTTC
TRBJ1-1 | TRBV7-8 | NA | NA | CASSLYDRNTEAFF | TGTGCCAGCAGCTTGTACGACAGGAACACTGAAGCTTTCTTT
TRBJ2-7 | TRBV15 | TRBD2 | NA | CATRRGLVTAYEQYF | TGTGCCACCAGACGGGGACTAGTTACGGCCTACGAGCAGTACTTC
TRBJ2-1 | TRBV25-1 | TRBD2 | NA | CATSTLAGGGNEQFF | TGTGCCACCTCCACCCTAGCGGGAGGGGGCAATGAGCAGTTCTTC
TRBJ2-5 | TRBV5-4 | NA | NA | CASSLGGIGTLQETQYF | TGTGCCAGCAGCTTGGGGGGAATCGGGACATTACAAGAGACCCAGTACTTC
TRBJ2-7 | TRBV20-1 | NA | NA | CSATPHEQYF | TGCAGTGCTACCCCCCACGAGCAGTACTTC
TRBJ2-1 | TRBV6-4 | TRBD2 | NA | CASSDSVAGGRKQFF | TGTGCCAGCAGTGACTCGGTAGCGGGAGGAAGGAAGCAGTTCTTC
TRBJ2-1 | TRBV6-4 | TRBD1 | NA | CASSPRDRGGFNEQFF | TGTGCCAGCAGTCCAAGGGACAGGGGAGGGTTCAATGAGCAGTTCTTC
TRBJ2-3 | TRBV2 | TRBD2 | NA | CASRDLGLAGTDTQYF | TGTGCCAGCAGAGACCTTGGACTAGCGGGCACAGATACGCAGTATTTT
TRBJ2-3 | TRBV11-1 | NA | NA | CASSQGWPAPTQYF | TGTGCCAGCAGCCAGGGCTGGCCGGCCCCCACGCAGTATTTT
TRBJ2-1 | TRBV6-5 | TRBD2 | NA | CASNAGTSEVHEQFF | TGTGCCAGCAACGCCGGGACTAGCGAAGTCCATGAGCAGTTCTTC
TRBJ2-7 | TRBV9 | TRBD2 | NA | CASSASSGFQRDEQYF | TGTGCCAGCAGCGCGTCTAGCGGTTTTCAACGGGACGAGCAGTACTTC
TRBJ2-3 | TRBV11-2 | TRBD2 | NA | CASSTRLAFEDTQYF | TGTGCCAGCAGCACCCGACTAGCTTTTGAAGATACGCAGTATTTT